This T cell receptor beta chain was captured in a study of T cells in Graves' hyperthyroidism and ophthalmopathy. This clonotype has a count of ten or more. The study left out patients who had uncontrolled infection, other autoimmune disease, pregnancy or lactation. There were TCR beta CDR3 regions amplified from RNA transcripts. HTBI primers drove first-round RT-PCR of the TCR CDR3. TCRdb called the multiplex PCR reads again in MiXCR, with one record for every CDR3 protein. The table shows around 520,000 distinct CDR3 sequences, with around 22% occurring only once. Germline V lookup: CDR1 SGHTA, CDR2 FQGTGA. The CDR3 loop spans 16 amino acids. V was trimmed by 0 bases and J by 1 base, leaving 9 bases between them.

This sequence originates from a woman aged 30 to 39 with Graves' ophthalmopathy. This chain joins TRBV7-3 and TRBJ2-2; D is unresolved. Material: blood. The CDR3 DNA sequence: TGTGCCAGCAGCTTAACAGCTGCGTTGAACACCGGGGAGCTGTTTTTT. Its protein is CASSLTAALNTGELFF. The entire variable domain, with the rest obtained from reference TRBV7-3 and TRBJ2-2, is as follows: GAGVSQTPSNKVTEKGKYVELRCDPISGHTALYWYRQSLGQGPEFLIYFQGTGAADDSGLPNDRFFAVRPEGSVSTLKIQRTERGDSAVYLCASSLTAALNTGELFFGEGSRLTVL.